This TCR beta chain came from a study of cytomegalovirus exposure and HLA in healthy donors. Broader study findings: Later genetic work tied a missense DCLRE1C variant to beta-chain V and J trimming. Cytomegalovirus-associated TCR beta chains were listed, numbering 164. Most likely, a cluster of highly shared sequence variants arose as a sequencing artifact. In an earlier analysis, about 87% or about 30%: the productive usage of most TCR beta V segments.

The germline V and J ends were trimmed by 0 bases and 4 bases, with 6 bases remaining between them. CDR1 and CDR2 (germline): MNHEY, SVGAGI. The CDR3 extends over 13 amino acids. The PCR employed 60 Vbeta primers together with 13 Jbeta primers. Measured with immunoSEQ multiplex PCR; TCRdb has only the in-frame clones, and not every one. The table has roughly 80,000 clones, approximately 84% seen once. Worth noting for this clone: Antigen specificity is unknown.

V gene TRBV6-5 combines with J gene TRBJ2-5; D not certain. The source material was PBMCs. This clonotype originated in a woman between 50 and 59 years old in good health and CMV-seronegative. The CDR3 DNA is TGTGCCAGCAGTTACTCGAATAGAGAGACCCAGTACTTC. Encoded protein: CASSYSNRETQYF.